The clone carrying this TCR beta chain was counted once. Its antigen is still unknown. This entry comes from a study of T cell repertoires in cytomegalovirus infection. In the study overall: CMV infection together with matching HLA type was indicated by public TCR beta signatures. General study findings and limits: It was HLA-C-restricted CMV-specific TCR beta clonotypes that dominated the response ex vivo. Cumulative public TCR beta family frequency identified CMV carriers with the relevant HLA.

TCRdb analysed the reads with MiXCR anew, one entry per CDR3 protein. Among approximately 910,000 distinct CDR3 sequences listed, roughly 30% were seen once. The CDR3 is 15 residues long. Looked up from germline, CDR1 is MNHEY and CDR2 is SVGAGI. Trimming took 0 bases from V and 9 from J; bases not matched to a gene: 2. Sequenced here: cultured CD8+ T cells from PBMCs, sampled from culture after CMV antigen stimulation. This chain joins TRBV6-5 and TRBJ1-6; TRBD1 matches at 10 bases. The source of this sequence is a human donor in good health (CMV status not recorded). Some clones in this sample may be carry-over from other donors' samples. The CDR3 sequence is CASSYSGQGISPLHF. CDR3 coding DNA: TGTGCCAGCAGTTACTCGGGACAGGGGATTTCACCCCTCCACTTT.